This TCR beta chain comes out of a study of blood T cell repertoires in COVID-19. Study details: Sample material is recorded as cDNA or gDNA derived from T cells, B-cell-depleted T cells, or PBMCs.

Assay: immunoSEQ multiplex PCR; the TCRdb copy retains only in-frame clones and omits some. The table lists under 350,000 clones, 85% of them singletons. CDR1 is MNHEY and CDR2 is SVGAGI in the germline V gene. Between the trimmed V and J ends, which lost 8 bases and 2 bases, there was a span of 12 bases. The CDR3 spans 13 residues. The V call is TRBV6-5, the J call TRBJ1-2; D is uncertain. Sequenced sample: peripheral blood. The TCR comes from a human donor in a cohort sampled during active COVID-19. The CDR3 loop is CASATRENYGYTF. The DNA for the CDR3 is TGTGCCAGCGCCACAAGGGAGAACTATGGCTACACCTTC.